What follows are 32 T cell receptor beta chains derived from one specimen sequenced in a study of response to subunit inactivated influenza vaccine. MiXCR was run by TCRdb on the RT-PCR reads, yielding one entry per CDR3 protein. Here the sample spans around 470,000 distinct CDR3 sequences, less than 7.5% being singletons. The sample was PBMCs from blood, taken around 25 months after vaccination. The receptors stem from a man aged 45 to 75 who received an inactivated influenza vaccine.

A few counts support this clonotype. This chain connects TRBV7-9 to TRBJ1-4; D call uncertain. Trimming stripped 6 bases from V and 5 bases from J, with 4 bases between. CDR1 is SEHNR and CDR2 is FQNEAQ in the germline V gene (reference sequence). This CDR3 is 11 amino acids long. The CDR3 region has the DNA TGTGCCAGCAGACTAAATGAAAAACTGTTTTTT. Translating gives CASRLNEKLFF.

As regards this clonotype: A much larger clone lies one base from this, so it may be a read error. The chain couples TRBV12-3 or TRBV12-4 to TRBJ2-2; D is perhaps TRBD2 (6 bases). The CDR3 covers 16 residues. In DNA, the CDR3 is TGTGCCAGCAGTTCAGGGCCTAGCGTCTTGGACGGGGGGCTGTTTTTT. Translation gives CASSSGPSVLDGGLFF.

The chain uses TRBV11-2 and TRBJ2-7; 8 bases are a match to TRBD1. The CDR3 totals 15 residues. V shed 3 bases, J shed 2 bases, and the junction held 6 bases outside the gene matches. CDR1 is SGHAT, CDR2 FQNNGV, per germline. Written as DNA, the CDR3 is TGTGCCAGCAGCTTTTACAGGGGGAACGCCTACGAGCAGTACTTC. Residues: CASSFYRGNAYEQYF.

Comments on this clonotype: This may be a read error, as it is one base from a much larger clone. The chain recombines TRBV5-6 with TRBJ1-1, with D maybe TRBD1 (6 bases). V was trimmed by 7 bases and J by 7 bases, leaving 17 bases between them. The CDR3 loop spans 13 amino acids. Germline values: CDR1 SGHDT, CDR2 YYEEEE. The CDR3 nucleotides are TGTGCCAGCGGCCCAGGGGTCCGGAGTGAAGCTTTCTTT. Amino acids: CASGPGVRSEAFF.

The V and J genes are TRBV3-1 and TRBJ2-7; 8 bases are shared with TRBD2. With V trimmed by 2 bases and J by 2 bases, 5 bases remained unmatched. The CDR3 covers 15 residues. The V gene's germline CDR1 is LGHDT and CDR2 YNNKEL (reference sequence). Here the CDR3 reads CASSQRAGGAYEQYF. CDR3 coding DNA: TGTGCCAGCAGCCAAAGGGCGGGAGGAGCCTACGAGCAGTACTTC.

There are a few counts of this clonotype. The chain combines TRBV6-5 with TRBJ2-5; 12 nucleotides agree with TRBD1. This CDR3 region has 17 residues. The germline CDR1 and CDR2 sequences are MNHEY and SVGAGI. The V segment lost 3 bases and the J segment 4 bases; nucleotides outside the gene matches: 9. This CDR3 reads CASSYGGTGGFGETQYF. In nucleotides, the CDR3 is TGTGCCAGCAGTTATGGGGGGACAGGGGGCTTCGGAGAGACCCAGTACTTC.

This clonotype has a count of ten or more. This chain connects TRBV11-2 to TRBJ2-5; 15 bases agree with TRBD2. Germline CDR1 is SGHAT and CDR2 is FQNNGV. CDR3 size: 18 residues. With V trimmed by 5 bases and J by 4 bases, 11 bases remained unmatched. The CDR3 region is CASSHRPGLAGGSETQYF. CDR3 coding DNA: TGTGCCAGCAGCCATCGACCAGGACTAGCGGGAGGGTCAGAGACCCAGTACTTC.

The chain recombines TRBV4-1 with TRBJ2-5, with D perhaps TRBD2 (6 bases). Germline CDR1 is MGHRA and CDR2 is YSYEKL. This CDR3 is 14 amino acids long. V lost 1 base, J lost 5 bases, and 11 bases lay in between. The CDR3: CASSQGEAYETQYF. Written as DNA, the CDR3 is TGCGCCAGCAGCCAAGGGGAGGCCTACGAGACCCAGTACTTC.

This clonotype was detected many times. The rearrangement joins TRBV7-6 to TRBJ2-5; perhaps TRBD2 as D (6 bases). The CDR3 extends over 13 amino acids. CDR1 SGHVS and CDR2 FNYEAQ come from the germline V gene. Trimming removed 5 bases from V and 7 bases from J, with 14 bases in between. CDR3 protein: CASSLRLEGTQYF. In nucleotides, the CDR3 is TGTGCCAGCAGCCTCAGACTAGAAGGGACCCAGTACTTC. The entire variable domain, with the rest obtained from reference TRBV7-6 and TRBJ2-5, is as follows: GAGVSQSPRYKVTKRGQDVALRCDPISGHVSLYWYRQALGQGPEFLTYFNYEAQQDKSGLPNDRFSAERPEGSISTLTIQRTEQRDSAMYRCASSLRLEGTQYFGPGTRLLVL.

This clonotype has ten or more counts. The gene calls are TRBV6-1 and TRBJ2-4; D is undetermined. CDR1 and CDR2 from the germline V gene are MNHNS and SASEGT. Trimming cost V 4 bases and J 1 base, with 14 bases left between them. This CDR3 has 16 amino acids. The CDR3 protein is CASSGGPAAAKNIQYF. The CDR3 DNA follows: TGTGCCAGCAGTGGCGGACCCGCGGCTGCCAAAAACATTCAGTACTTC.

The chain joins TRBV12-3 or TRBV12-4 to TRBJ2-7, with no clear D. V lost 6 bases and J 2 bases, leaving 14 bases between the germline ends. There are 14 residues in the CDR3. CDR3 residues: CASSPGSEAYEQYF. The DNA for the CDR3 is TGTGCCAGCAGCCCCGGATCGGAAGCCTACGAGCAGTACTTC.

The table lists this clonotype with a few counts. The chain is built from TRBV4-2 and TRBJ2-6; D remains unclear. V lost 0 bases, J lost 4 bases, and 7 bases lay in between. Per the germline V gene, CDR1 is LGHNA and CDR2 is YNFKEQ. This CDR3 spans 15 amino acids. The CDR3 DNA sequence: TGTGCCAGCAGCCAAGATCTGATGGGGGCCAACGTCCTGACTTTC. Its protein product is CASSQDLMGANVLTF.

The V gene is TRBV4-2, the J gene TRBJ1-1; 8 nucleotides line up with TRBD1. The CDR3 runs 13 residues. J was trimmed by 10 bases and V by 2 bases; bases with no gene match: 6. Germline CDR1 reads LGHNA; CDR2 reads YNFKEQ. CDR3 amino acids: CASSQRQGLRAFF. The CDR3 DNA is TGTGCCAGCAGCCAACGACAGGGGTTGAGAGCTTTCTTT.

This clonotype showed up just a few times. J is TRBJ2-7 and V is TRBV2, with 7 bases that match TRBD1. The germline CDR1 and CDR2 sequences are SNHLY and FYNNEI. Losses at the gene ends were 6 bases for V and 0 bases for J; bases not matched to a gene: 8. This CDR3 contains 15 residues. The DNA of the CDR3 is TGTGCCAGCAGACTTGGGACAGCGAGCTCCTACGAGCAGTACTTC. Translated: CASRLGTASSYEQYF.

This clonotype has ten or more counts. Here the CDR3 reads CASSKTALISEQYF. The CDR3 DNA is TGTGCCAGCAGTAAGACAGCCCTTATATCCGAGCAGTACTTC. The chain has TRBV27 and TRBJ2-7; D might be TRBD1 (5 bases). From germline, CDR1 is MNHEY and CDR2 SMNVEV (reference sequence). The V end lost 5 bases, the J end lost 6 bases, and 17 bases lay between the germline ends. This CDR3 contains 14 residues.

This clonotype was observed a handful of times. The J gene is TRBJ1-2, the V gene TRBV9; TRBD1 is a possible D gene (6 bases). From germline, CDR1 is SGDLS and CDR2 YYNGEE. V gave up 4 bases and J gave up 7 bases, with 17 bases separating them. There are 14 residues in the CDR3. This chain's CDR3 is CASSQGGGATGYTF. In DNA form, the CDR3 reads TGTGCCAGCAGCCAGGGTGGGGGGGCGACTGGCTACACCTTC.

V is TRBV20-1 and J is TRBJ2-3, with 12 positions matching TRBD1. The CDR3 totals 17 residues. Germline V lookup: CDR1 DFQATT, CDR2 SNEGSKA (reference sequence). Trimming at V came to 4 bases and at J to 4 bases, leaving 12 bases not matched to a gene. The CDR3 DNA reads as TGCAGTGCTACCGGGACAGGGGGCGACGGAAATCCAGATACGCAGTATTTT. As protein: CSATGTGGDGNPDTQYF.

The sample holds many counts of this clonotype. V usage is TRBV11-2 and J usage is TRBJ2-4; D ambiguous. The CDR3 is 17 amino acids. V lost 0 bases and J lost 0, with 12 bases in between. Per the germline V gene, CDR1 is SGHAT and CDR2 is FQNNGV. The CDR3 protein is CASSLESRSLAKNIQYF. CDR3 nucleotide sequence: TGTGCCAGCAGCTTAGAATCCAGATCTTTAGCCAAAAACATTCAGTACTTC.

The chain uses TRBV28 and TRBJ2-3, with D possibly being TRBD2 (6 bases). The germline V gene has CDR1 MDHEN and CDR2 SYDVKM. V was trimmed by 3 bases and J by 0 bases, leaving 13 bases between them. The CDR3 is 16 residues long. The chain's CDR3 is CASSFHLAESTDTQYF. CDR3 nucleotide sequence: TGTGCCAGCAGTTTTCACTTAGCGGAGAGCACAGATACGCAGTATTTT.

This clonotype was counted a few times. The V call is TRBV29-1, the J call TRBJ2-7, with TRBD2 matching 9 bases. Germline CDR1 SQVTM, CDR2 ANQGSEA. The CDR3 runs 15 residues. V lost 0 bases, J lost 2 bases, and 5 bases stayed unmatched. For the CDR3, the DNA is TGCAGCGTTGAAGATCCGACTAGCGGAACCTACGAGCAGTACTTC. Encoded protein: CSVEDPTSGTYEQYF.

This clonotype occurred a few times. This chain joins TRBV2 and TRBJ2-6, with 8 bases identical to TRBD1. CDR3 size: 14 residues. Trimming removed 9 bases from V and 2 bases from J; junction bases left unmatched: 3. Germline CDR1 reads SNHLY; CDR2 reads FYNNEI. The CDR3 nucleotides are TGTGCCAGGGACAGGGTGACTGGGGCCAACGTCCTGACTTTC. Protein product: CARDRVTGANVLTF.

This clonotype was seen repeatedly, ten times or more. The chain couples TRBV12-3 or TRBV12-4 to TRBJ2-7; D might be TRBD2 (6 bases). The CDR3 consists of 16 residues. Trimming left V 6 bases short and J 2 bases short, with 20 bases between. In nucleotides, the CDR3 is TGTGCCAGCAGAACCGAAGGGTGGGGAGGAACCTACGAGCAGTACTTC. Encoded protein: CASRTEGWGGTYEQYF.

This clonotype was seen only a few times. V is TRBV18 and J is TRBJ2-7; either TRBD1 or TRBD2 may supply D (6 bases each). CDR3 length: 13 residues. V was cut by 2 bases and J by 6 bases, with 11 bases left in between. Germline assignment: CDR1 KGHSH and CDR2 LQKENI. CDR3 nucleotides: TGTGCCAGCTCACCAACGGGGGCAAGCGAGCAGTACTTC. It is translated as CASSPTGASEQYF.

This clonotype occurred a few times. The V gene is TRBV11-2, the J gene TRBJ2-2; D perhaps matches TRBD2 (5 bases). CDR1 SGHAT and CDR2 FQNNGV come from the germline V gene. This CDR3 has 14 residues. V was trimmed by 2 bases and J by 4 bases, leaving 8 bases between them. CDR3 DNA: TGTGCCAGCAGCTTAATAGGGAGCACCGGGGAGCTGTTTTTT. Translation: CASSLIGSTGELFF.

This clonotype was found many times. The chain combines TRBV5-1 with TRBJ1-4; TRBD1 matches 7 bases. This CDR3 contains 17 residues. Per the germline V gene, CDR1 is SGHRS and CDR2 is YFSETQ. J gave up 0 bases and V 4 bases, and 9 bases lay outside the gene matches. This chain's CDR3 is CASSRSRDSTTNEKLFF. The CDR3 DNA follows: TGCGCCAGCAGCAGGTCACGGGACAGCACAACTAATGAAAAACTGTTTTTT.

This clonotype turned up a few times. The CDR3 bases are TGTGCCAGCAGCTTAGCCACAATAGAGCAGTTCTTC. This codes for CASSLATIEQFF. This chain joins TRBV7-2 and TRBJ2-1; D is ambiguous. The V gene lost 0 bases and the J gene lost 10 bases, with 7 bases spanning the gap. Germline values: CDR1 SGHTA, CDR2 FQGNSA. This CDR3 has 12 residues.

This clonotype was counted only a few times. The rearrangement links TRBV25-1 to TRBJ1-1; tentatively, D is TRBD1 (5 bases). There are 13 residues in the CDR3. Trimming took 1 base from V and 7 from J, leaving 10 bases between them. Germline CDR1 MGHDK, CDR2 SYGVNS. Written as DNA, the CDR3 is TGTGCCAGCAGTGAATGGGGGAGGAGTGAAGCTTTCTTT. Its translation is CASSEWGRSEAFF.

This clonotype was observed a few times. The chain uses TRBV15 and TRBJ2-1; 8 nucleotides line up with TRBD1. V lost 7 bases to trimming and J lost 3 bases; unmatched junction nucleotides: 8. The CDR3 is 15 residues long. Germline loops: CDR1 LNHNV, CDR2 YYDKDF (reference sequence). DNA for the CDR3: TGTGCCACCAAACCCGACAGGGGTATCTACAATGAGCAGTTCTTC. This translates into CATKPDRGIYNEQFF.

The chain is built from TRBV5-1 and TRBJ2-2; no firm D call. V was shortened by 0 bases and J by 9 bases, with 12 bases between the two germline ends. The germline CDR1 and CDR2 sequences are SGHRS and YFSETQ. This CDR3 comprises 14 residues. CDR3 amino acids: CASSLGQAARELFF. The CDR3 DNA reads TGCGCCAGCAGCTTGGGGCAGGCCGCCCGGGAGCTGTTTTTT. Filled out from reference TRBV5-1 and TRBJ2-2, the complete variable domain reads KAGVTQTPRYLIKTRGQQVTLSCSPISGHRSVSWYQQTPGQGLQFLFEYFSETQRNKGNFPGRFSGRQFSNSRSEMNVSTLELGDSALYLCASSLGQAARELFFGEGSRLTVL.

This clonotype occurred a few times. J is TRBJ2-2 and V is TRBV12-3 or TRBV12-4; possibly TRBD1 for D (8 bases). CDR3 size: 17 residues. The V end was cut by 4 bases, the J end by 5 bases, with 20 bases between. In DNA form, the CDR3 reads TGTGCCAGCAGTTCAAGCGGCAGGGGGCGGGGGACCGGGGAGCTGTTTTTT. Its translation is CASSSSGRGRGTGELFF.

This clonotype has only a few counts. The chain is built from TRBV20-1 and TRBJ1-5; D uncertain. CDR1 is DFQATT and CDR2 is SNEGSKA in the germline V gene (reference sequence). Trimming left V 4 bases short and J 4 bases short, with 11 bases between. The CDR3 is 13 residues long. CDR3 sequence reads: CSANDARNQPQHF. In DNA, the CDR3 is TGCAGTGCTAACGACGCTAGAAATCAGCCCCAGCATTTT.

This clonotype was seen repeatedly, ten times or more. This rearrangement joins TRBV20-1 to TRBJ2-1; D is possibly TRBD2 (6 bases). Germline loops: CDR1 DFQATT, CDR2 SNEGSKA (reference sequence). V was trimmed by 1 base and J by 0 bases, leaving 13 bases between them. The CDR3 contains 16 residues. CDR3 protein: CSARVLGRSSYNEQFF. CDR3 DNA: TGCAGTGCTAGAGTCCTAGGGAGGAGCTCCTACAATGAGCAGTTCTTC.